Listed here are 19 T cell receptor beta chains from one sample, sequenced in a study of cytomegalovirus exposure and HLA in healthy donors. Vbeta (60) and Jbeta (13) primers were used in the PCR. Assay used: immunoSEQ multiplex PCR; TCRdb lists only in-frame clones, some missing. Of around 200,000 clones listed, roughly 80% are singletons. Sequenced material: PBMCs. The receptors were sampled from a man aged 50 to 60 in good health and CMV-seronegative.

The V and J genes are TRBV5-6 and TRBJ2-7; 11 nucleotides agree with TRBD2. V trimming: 0 bases; J trimming: 5 bases; junction bases outside the gene matches: 4. CDR1 is SGHDT and CDR2 is YYEEEE in the germline V gene. This CDR3 is built from 15 residues. CDR3 region: CASSLGLAGGHEQYF. The CDR3 nucleotides read TGTGCCAGCAGCTTGGGGCTAGCGGGGGGCCACGAGCAGTACTTC.

The gene calls are TRBV19 and TRBJ2-1; TRBD2 aligns across 10 bases. CDR1 is LNHDA, CDR2 SQIVND, per germline (reference sequence). CDR3 length: 15 amino acids. Trimming removed 4 bases from V and 8 bases from J; junction bases left unmatched: 8. The CDR3 DNA reads TGTGCCAGTAGTACCCAGCGGGGGGGCCCCCATGAGCAGTTCTTC. This sequence encodes CASSTQRGGPHEQFF. The full variable domain, with the rest looked up from reference TRBV19 and TRBJ2-1, is DGGITQSPKYLFRKEGQNVTLSCEQNLNHDAMYWYRQDPGQGLRLIYYSQIVNDFQKGDIAEGYSVSREKKESFPLTVTSAQKNPTAFYLCASSTQRGGPHEQFFGPGTRLTVL.

The chain carries TRBV10-1 and TRBJ1-2, with D possibly TRBD1 on 5 matching bases. The germline CDR1 and CDR2 sequences are WNHNN and SYGVQD (reference sequence). V was trimmed by 0 bases and J by 3 bases, leaving 14 bases between them. This CDR3 spans 16 amino acids. The CDR3 is CASSESGCCRDYGYTF. Here the CDR3 DNA reads TGCGCCAGCAGTGAGTCGGGGTGTTGCAGGGACTATGGCTACACCTTC.

The chain joins TRBV2 to TRBJ2-7; D is unclear. The V gene lost 6 bases and the J gene lost 4 bases, with 10 bases spanning the gap. CDR3 size: 12 residues. Per germline, CDR1 SNHLY and CDR2 FYNNEI. The CDR3 sequence: CASRENSYEQYF. The CDR3 DNA follows: TGTGCCAGCAGGGAAAACAGTTACGAGCAGTACTTC.

CDR3 protein: CASSPTQGDQPQHF. For the CDR3, the DNA is TGTGCCAGCAGCCCTACCCAGGGGGATCAGCCCCAGCATTTT. The V and J genes are TRBV7-9 and TRBJ1-5, with 7 bases identical to TRBD1. J was trimmed by 5 bases and V by 5 bases; bases with no gene match: 6. The CDR3 length is 14 residues. CDR1 SEHNR and CDR2 FQNEAQ come from the germline V gene (reference sequence). The complete variable domain, with remaining parts taken from reference TRBV7-9 and TRBJ1-5, reads DTGVSQNPRHKITKRGQNVTFRCDPISEHNRLYWYRQTLGQGPEFLTYFQNEAQLEKSRLLSDRFSAERPKGSFSTLEIQRTEQGDSAMYLCASSPTQGDQPQHFGDGTRLSIL.

The chain joins TRBV4-2 to TRBJ2-5; TRBD1 aligns across 7 bases. From germline, CDR1 is LGHNA and CDR2 YNFKEQ. The CDR3 sequence is 14 residues long. Losses at the gene ends were 4 bases for V and 1 base for J; bases not matched to a gene: 3. CDR3 sequence (DNA): TGTGCCAGCAGCCCAACAGGGGTCCAAGAGACCCAGTACTTC. Amino acid sequence: CASSPTGVQETQYF.

CDR3 sequence reads: CASSPRAPTGDTQYF. The CDR3 DNA follows: TGTGCCAGCAGCCCCCGGGCCCCGACGGGGGATACGCAGTATTTT. This chain joins TRBV5-4 and TRBJ2-3; perhaps TRBD2 as D (5 bases). This CDR3 spans 15 amino acids. Germline V CDR1 and CDR2: SGHNT, YYREEE (reference sequence). Trimming removed 4 bases from V and 6 bases from J, with 18 bases in between.

This clone occurred once. CDR3: CASSLTSTGELFF. The CDR3 nucleotides are TGTGCCAGCAGCTTAACTAGCACCGGGGAGCTGTTTTTT. V is TRBV2 and J is TRBJ2-2; D might be TRBD2 (5 bases). Germline values: CDR1 SNHLY, CDR2 FYNNEI. The CDR3 covers 13 residues. Trimming took 6 bases from V and 4 from J, leaving 9 bases between them. The variable domain in full, completed from reference TRBV2 and TRBJ2-2, reads EPEVTQTPSHQVTQMGQEVILRCVPISNHLYFYWYRQILGQKVEFLVSFYNNEISEKSEIFDDQFSVERPDGSNFTLKIRSTKLEDSAMYFCASSLTSTGELFFGEGSRLTVL.

The chain employs TRBV6-1 and TRBJ1-1; perhaps TRBD1 as D (6 bases). The CDR3 has 13 amino acids. Germline V gene lookup returns CDR1 MNHNS and CDR2 SASEGT. Trimming left V 5 bases short and J 7 bases short, with 14 bases between. The CDR3 here is CASSTDRILEAFF. The CDR3 coding sequence is TGTGCCAGCAGTACCGACAGGATACTTGAAGCTTTCTTT.

The rearrangement links TRBV5-5 to TRBJ1-4; D call uncertain. V lost 2 bases and J lost 4, with 3 bases in between. The V gene's germline CDR1 is SGHKS and CDR2 YYEKEE (reference sequence). The CDR3 has 12 amino acids. The CDR3 region has the DNA TGTGCCAGCAGCTTCCTTAATGAAAAACTGTTTTTT. As protein: CASSFLNEKLFF.

The chain uses TRBV14 and TRBJ2-3; D ambiguous. The CDR3 sequence is 12 residues long. The germline V and J ends were trimmed by 5 bases and 7 bases, with 10 bases remaining between them. In germline, CDR1 is SGHDN, CDR2 FVKESK. The CDR3 protein is CASSSSVHTQYF. CDR3 in DNA: TGTGCCAGCAGCTCCTCCGTTCATACGCAGTATTTT.

V usage is TRBV5-1 and J usage is TRBJ2-1, with 9 nucleotides matching TRBD2. The J segment lost 10 bases and the V segment lost 0 bases, leaving 2 bases of the junction unmatched. Germline CDR1 and CDR2: SGHRS and YFSETQ. The CDR3 spans 13 residues. CDR3 amino acids: CASSLGLAAEQFF. Here the CDR3 DNA reads TGCGCCAGCAGCTTGGGACTAGCGGCCGAGCAGTTCTTC.

This clone was seen a single time. The CDR3 region has the DNA TGTGCCAGCAGTCCCCAGACAGGGTACCCCGGGGAGCTGTTTTTT. Translation: CASSPQTGYPGELFF. V and J are TRBV2 and TRBJ2-2; 7 nucleotides align to TRBD1. The junction had 9 bases not matched to a gene; V was cut back by 5 bases and J by 6 bases. The germline V gene encodes CDR1 SNHLY and CDR2 FYNNEI. This CDR3 contains 15 residues. Complete variable domain (other parts from reference TRBV2 and TRBJ2-2): EPEVTQTPSHQVTQMGQEVILRCVPISNHLYFYWYRQILGQKVEFLVSFYNNEISEKSEIFDDQFSVERPDGSNFTLKIRSTKLEDSAMYFCASSPQTGYPGELFFGEGSRLTVL.

V is TRBV14 and J is TRBJ2-7, with D tentatively TRBD1 (5 bases). Germline values: CDR1 SGHDN, CDR2 FVKESK. V lost 6 bases and J lost 5, with 17 bases in between. The CDR3 has 14 amino acids. The CDR3 DNA sequence: TGTGCCAGCAGTCCCACAGGCTGGGTGGACGAGCAGTACTTC. This sequence encodes CASSPTGWVDEQYF. Together with reference TRBV14 and TRBJ2-7, the CDR3 gives the full variable domain: EAGVTQFPSHSVIEKGQTVTLRCDPISGHDNLYWYRRVMGKEIKFLLHFVKESKQDESGMPNNRFLAERTGGTYSTLKVQPAELEDSGVYFCASSPTGWVDEQYFGPGTRLTVT.

The genes are TRBV27 and TRBJ1-5; possible D gene TRBD1, 6 bases. The CDR3 covers 16 residues. The germline CDR1 and CDR2 sequences are MNHEY and SMNVEV (reference sequence). V lost 7 bases, J lost 0 bases, and 16 bases lay in between. DNA of the CDR3: TGTGCCAGCACCCCTCCCGGGACACCTAGCAATCAGCCCCAGCATTTT. It yields the protein CASTPPGTPSNQPQHF.

This rearrangement joins TRBV28 to TRBJ2-7, with 9 bases aligning to TRBD2. Trimming removed 6 bases from V and 5 bases from J; junction bases left unmatched: 11. This CDR3 is 15 amino acids long. Germline lookup yields CDR1 MDHEN and CDR2 SYDVKM. CDR3 bases: TGTGCCAGCAGCACAATAGCGGGAGAGTTCGACGAGCAGTACTTC. Translation: CASSTIAGEFDEQYF.

The chain links TRBV2 to TRBJ1-4, with D possibly being TRBD1 (5 bases). The germline gives CDR1 SNHLY, CDR2 FYNNEI. CDR3 length: 13 amino acids. V lost 9 bases, J lost 8 bases, and 16 bases lay in between. CDR3 sequence: CASGALPYEKLFF. The CDR3 bases are TGTGCCAGTGGGGCCCTGCCGTACGAAAAACTGTTTTTT.

This clone was seen only a few times. J is TRBJ2-1 and V is TRBV18, with TRBD2 as a possible D gene (6 bases). The germline gives CDR1 KGHSH, CDR2 LQKENI. V lost 2 bases and J 3 bases, leaving 11 bases between the germline ends. CDR3 length equals 15 residues. CDR3 nucleotide sequence: TGTGCCAGCTCACCAGTTGGAGGGTTCTACAATGAGCAGTTCTTC. It encodes CASSPVGGFYNEQFF.

The table lists this clone with a few counts. The chain is built from TRBV5-1 and TRBJ2-7; the match to TRBD1 covers 8 bases. Trimming removed 0 bases from V and 7 bases from J; junction bases left unmatched: 9. Germline-derived CDR1 and CDR2 are SGHRS and YFSETQ. The CDR3 contains 15 residues. The CDR3 is CASSLGVTGEWEQYF. The CDR3 coding sequence is TGCGCCAGCAGCTTGGGAGTGACAGGGGAATGGGAGCAGTACTTC.